Listed below are T cell receptor beta chains from one sample, sequenced in a study of CD8+CD57+ T cells in acquired aplastic anemia. TCRdb re-called the reads through MiXCR, storing one row per CDR3 protein. This table holds about 160,000 distinct CDR3 sequences, around half found once. The sample was sorted CD4+, CD8+, or CD8+CD57+ T cells (not recorded which) from PBMCs. These receptors came from a human donor with aplastic anemia. The CDR3 runs from the conserved cysteine through the conserved F or W. Rows give clone size only sometimes, using once, few, many, or a class for an expanded clone.

abundance: many; v_gene: TRBV29-1; j_gene: TRBJ2-7; CDR3aa: CSVVRDTSSYEQYF
abundance: NA; v_gene: TRBV10-3; j_gene: TRBJ1-2; CDR3aa: CAISEVRTGYTF
abundance: NA; v_gene: TRBV20-1; j_gene: TRBJ2-2; CDR3aa: CSARWTNTGELFF
abundance: NA; v_gene: TRBV12-3/TRBV12-4; j_gene: TRBJ2-7; CDR3aa: CASSLIAGVEQYF
abundance: few; v_gene: TRBV12-3/TRBV12-4; j_gene: TRBJ2-1; CDR3aa: CASTPLGGLAMGNEQFF
abundance: once; v_gene: TRBV20-1; j_gene: TRBJ1-1; CDR3aa: CSVFRMVTEAFF
abundance: NA; v_gene: TRBV29-1; j_gene: TRBJ2-5; CDR3aa: CSALGGQTTTQYF
abundance: NA; v_gene: TRBV27; j_gene: TRBJ1-2; CDR3aa: CASTYRGAGYGYTF
abundance: many; v_gene: TRBV6-5; j_gene: TRBJ2-6; CDR3aa: CASTLQGGGANVLTF
abundance: few; v_gene: TRBV2; j_gene: TRBJ1-2; CDR3aa: CASGRGSHGYTF
abundance: NA; v_gene: TRBV11-2; j_gene: TRBJ1-3; CDR3aa: CASSLKGGPGNTIYF
abundance: NA; v_gene: TRBV4-3; j_gene: TRBJ2-1; CDR3aa: CASSQVGRVNEQFF
abundance: many; v_gene: TRBV25-1; j_gene: TRBJ2-1; CDR3aa: CASSEAGGNEQFF
abundance: few; v_gene: TRBV9; j_gene: TRBJ2-5; CDR3aa: CASSRTSGGETQYF
abundance: NA; v_gene: TRBV20-1; j_gene: TRBJ2-1; CDR3aa: CSARDRPYNEQFF
abundance: NA; v_gene: TRBV20-1; j_gene: TRBJ2-6; CDR3aa: CSGQLGQDVNSGANVLTF
abundance: many; v_gene: TRBV29-1; j_gene: TRBJ1-1; CDR3aa: CSVEDYGEGPTLNTEAFF
abundance: NA; v_gene: TRBV24-1; j_gene: TRBJ2-5; CDR3aa: CATSDFGTGAGRETQYF
abundance: NA; v_gene: TRBV20-1; j_gene: TRBJ1-5; CDR3aa: CSARGNIGAQPQHF
abundance: many; v_gene: TRBV7-2; j_gene: TRBJ2-7; CDR3aa: CASSLVRAGPHYEQYF
abundance: many; v_gene: TRBV19; j_gene: TRBJ1-1; CDR3aa: CASSIPTEAFF
abundance: NA; v_gene: TRBV5-1; j_gene: TRBJ2-7; CDR3aa: CASRNPDGSYEQYF
abundance: NA; v_gene: TRBV4-1; j_gene: TRBJ1-4; CDR3aa: CASSQDRGGGEKLFF
abundance: NA; v_gene: TRBV2; j_gene: TRBJ1-2; CDR3aa: CASFRDRGGYGYTF
abundance: NA; v_gene: TRBV19; j_gene: TRBJ1-5; CDR3aa: CASSYQGRGQPQHF
abundance: many; v_gene: TRBV20-1; j_gene: TRBJ2-2; CDR3aa: CSAKEADRGELFF
abundance: few; v_gene: TRBV20-1; j_gene: TRBJ2-7; CDR3aa: CSARDYRGIYEQYF
abundance: NA; v_gene: TRBV20-1; j_gene: TRBJ2-1; CDR3aa: CSVLDRAIGSYNEQFF
abundance: NA; v_gene: TRBV12-3/TRBV12-4; j_gene: TRBJ2-7; CDR3aa: CASSFVEGSSYEQYF
abundance: few; v_gene: TRBV29-1; j_gene: TRBJ1-1; CDR3aa: CSVGGGAHEAFF
abundance: NA; v_gene: TRBV30; j_gene: TRBJ1-4; CDR3aa: CASHPGQGVGEKLFF
abundance: many; v_gene: TRBV6-5; j_gene: TRBJ1-1; CDR3aa: CASSKSSVIEAFF
abundance: few; v_gene: TRBV9; j_gene: TRBJ1-6; CDR3aa: CASSANSPLHF
abundance: NA; v_gene: TRBV20-1; j_gene: TRBJ2-5; CDR3aa: CSVTPGLAGETQYF
abundance: NA; v_gene: TRBV10-3; j_gene: TRBJ2-7; CDR3aa: CAISDAQSYEQYF
abundance: NA; v_gene: TRBV20-1; j_gene: TRBJ2-7; CDR3aa: CSARDRSSGTLYEQYF
abundance: few; v_gene: TRBV2; j_gene: TRBJ1-5; CDR3aa: CASRQEYSNQPQHF
abundance: once; v_gene: TRBV20-1; j_gene: TRBJ2-7; CDR3aa: CSAPKQGAPTYEQYF
abundance: many; v_gene: TRBV7-9; j_gene: TRBJ1-2; CDR3aa: CASSPDNYGYTF
abundance: many; v_gene: TRBV7-2; j_gene: TRBJ2-7; CDR3aa: CASSFGGPYEQYF
abundance: NA; v_gene: TRBV11-2; j_gene: TRBJ2-7; CDR3aa: CASSLDRAGAPRWEQYF
abundance: NA; v_gene: TRBV2; j_gene: TRBJ1-2; CDR3aa: CASNDVEYGYTF
abundance: NA; v_gene: TRBV29-1; j_gene: TRBJ2-2; CDR3aa: CSVAGTSGSHTGELFF
abundance: many; v_gene: TRBV2; j_gene: TRBJ1-2; CDR3aa: CASSETGVGYTF
abundance: NA; v_gene: TRBV19; j_gene: TRBJ1-2; CDR3aa: CASNQQGRDGYTF
abundance: few; v_gene: TRBV30; j_gene: TRBJ1-4; CDR3aa: CAWSVGGGNEKLFF
abundance: many; v_gene: TRBV20-1; j_gene: TRBJ1-2; CDR3aa: CSARDHRGADYGYTF
abundance: many; v_gene: TRBV4-3; j_gene: TRBJ1-4; CDR3aa: CASSPLGGEDEKLFF
abundance: NA; v_gene: TRBV10-3; j_gene: TRBJ2-2; CDR3aa: CAISESDITGELFF
abundance: NA; v_gene: TRBV5-4; j_gene: TRBJ1-1; CDR3aa: CASSFGGDRTGPAFF
abundance: NA; v_gene: TRBV11-3; j_gene: TRBJ2-4; CDR3aa: CASSSRLDSTLAKNIQYF
abundance: NA; v_gene: TRBV15; j_gene: TRBJ2-1; CDR3aa: CATRGTSEYNEQFF